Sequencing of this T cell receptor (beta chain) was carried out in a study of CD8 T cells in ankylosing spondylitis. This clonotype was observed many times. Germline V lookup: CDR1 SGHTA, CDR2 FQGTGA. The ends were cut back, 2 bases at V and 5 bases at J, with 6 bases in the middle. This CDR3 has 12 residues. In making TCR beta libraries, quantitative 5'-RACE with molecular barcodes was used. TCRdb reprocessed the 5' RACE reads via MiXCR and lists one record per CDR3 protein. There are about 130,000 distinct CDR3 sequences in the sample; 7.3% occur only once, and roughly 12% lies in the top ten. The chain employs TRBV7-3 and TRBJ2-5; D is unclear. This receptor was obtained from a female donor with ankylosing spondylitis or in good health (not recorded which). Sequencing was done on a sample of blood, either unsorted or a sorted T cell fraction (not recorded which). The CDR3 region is CASSLVGETQYF. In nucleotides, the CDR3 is TGTGCCAGCAGCTTAGTAGGCGAGACCCAGTACTTC.